The TCR beta chain described here comes from a study of blood T cells in healthy people across ages. Findings of the study overall: Higher diversity and more naive CD4+ cells were features of long-lived donors, compared to aged donors. Roughly linearly, TCR beta diversity per million T cells fell as age increased.

The donors, aged about 6 to 90, were healthy Caucasians from Russia. Germline V gives CDR1 LGHDT, CDR2 YNNKEL (reference sequence). CDR3 length: 16 residues. Unmatched junction bases numbered 3, after V lost 1 base and J lost 7 bases. A second 7 to 11 cycle PCR used barcoded and J-beta primers. From the 5' RACE reads, TCRdb called clonotypes with MiXCR, one entry per CDR3 protein. The data hold under 2 million distinct CDR3 sequences, with 30% to 35% observed a single time. A note on this clonotype: Its target is not known.

What was sequenced was blood. V is TRBV3-1 and J is TRBJ2-2, with 13 bases identical to TRBD2. This receptor was identified in a woman in her 30s in good health. The CDR3 loop reads CASSQVGLAGDGELFF. DNA of the CDR3: TGTGCCAGCAGCCAAGTAGGACTAGCGGGAGACGGGGAGCTGTTTTTT. Full variable domain (outside the CDR3, taken from reference TRBV3-1 and TRBJ2-2): DTAVSQTPKYLVTQMGNDKSIKCEQNLGHDTMYWYKQDSKKFLKIMFSYNNKELIINETVPNRFSPKSPDKAHLNLHINSLELGDSAVYFCASSQVGLAGDGELFFGEGSRLTVL.